One sample yielded the 18 T cell receptor beta chains listed below, sequenced in a study of metastatic and nonmetastatic thyroid tumors. TCRdb re-clonotyped the PCR reads via MiXCR. The profile shows roughly 16,000 clones, 25% to 30% of them singletons. Thyroid surgery had not been preceded by any treatment in any patient. Sequenced material: tumor tissue. These receptors originate from a male donor with papillary thyroid cancer or a benign thyroid nodule (not recorded which). Some clones in this sample may be carry-over from other donors' samples.

The chain combines TRBV24-1 with TRBJ2-7, with 10 bases identical to TRBD2. Germline V gene data show CDR1 as KGHDR and CDR2 as SFDVKD. The CDR3 has 19 amino acids. V was clipped by 3 bases and J by 4 bases; unmatched bases: 17. CDR3 in DNA: TGTGCCACCAGTGATAAGGCTAGCGGGAGACTTTCCCGAGGATACGAGCAGTACTTC. Translating it yields CATSDKASGRLSRGYEQYF.

Ten or more counts support this clone. The chain is built from TRBV11-1 and TRBJ2-3, with TRBD1 matching over 8 bases. The CDR3 runs 18 residues. Germline CDR1 SGHAT, CDR2 FQDESV (reference sequence). The trim removed 2 bases at V and 5 bases at J, leaving 15 bases unmatched. Here the CDR3 DNA reads TGTGCCAGCAGCTTACGCCCGGGAGCAGGGGGCGCGGGAGATACGCAGTATTTT. Translation gives CASSLRPGAGGAGDTQYF.

This clone was recorded a few times. V usage is TRBV28 and J usage is TRBJ2-1; the match to TRBD2 covers 7 bases. Germline V gene data show CDR1 as MDHEN and CDR2 as SYDVKM. V gave up 2 bases and J gave up 8 bases; unmatched junction bases: 3. The CDR3 runs 13 residues. The CDR3 sequence is CASSLAGEDEQFF. In DNA, the CDR3 is TGTGCCAGCAGTTTAGCGGGAGAAGATGAGCAGTTCTTC.

As DNA, the CDR3 is TGTGCCTGGAGCGCGTCGCGGGGTATGTTGAGGTCTGGCACCGGGGAGCTGTTTTTT. As protein: CAWSASRGMLRSGTGELFF. The chain combines TRBV30 with TRBJ2-2; tentative D call: TRBD2 (6 bases). Germline CDR1 is GTSNPN and CDR2 is SVGIG (reference sequence). V dropped 3 bases and J dropped 4 bases, with 27 bases sitting between them. The CDR3 covers 19 residues.

This clone has ten or more counts. The chain combines TRBV7-9 with TRBJ2-7, with 8 positions matching TRBD1. CDR1 and CDR2 from the germline V gene are SEHNR and FQNEAQ (reference sequence). V was clipped by 6 bases and J by 5 bases; unmatched bases: 12. The length of the CDR3 is 15 residues. Here the CDR3 reads CASSSDRASGNEQYF. The CDR3 bases are TGTGCCAGCAGTTCGGACAGGGCCTCAGGCAACGAGCAGTACTTC.

Many counts were recorded for this clone. V gene TRBV5-1 combines with J gene TRBJ2-1, with 12 bases aligning to TRBD2. In germline, CDR1 is SGHRS, CDR2 YFSETQ. Trimming at V came to 2 bases and at J to 7 bases, leaving 10 bases not matched to a gene. The CDR3 runs to 17 residues. For the CDR3, the DNA is TGCGCCAGCAGCTTTCTAGCGGGAGGGCCTTGGGAAAATGAGCAGTTCTTC. The encoded protein is CASSFLAGGPWENEQFF. The full variable domain, rest sourced from reference TRBV5-1 and TRBJ2-1, is KAGVTQTPRYLIKTRGQQVTLSCSPISGHRSVSWYQQTPGQGLQFLFEYFSETQRNKGNFPGRFSGRQFSNSRSEMNVSTLELGDSALYLCASSFLAGGPWENEQFFGPGTRLTVL.

The chain uses TRBV28 and TRBJ2-4; D is possibly TRBD1 or TRBD2 (5 bases each). Germline CDR1 MDHEN, CDR2 SYDVKM. This CDR3 is built from 13 residues. V was trimmed by 6 bases and J by 12 bases, leaving 18 bases between them. The CDR3 region has the DNA TGTGCCAGCAGCTCCGGGACCAGTGGTACTCAGTACTTC. It is translated as CASSSGTSGTQYF.

The chain combines TRBV9 with TRBJ2-7; the D gene is possibly TRBD1 (5 bases). The CDR3 length is 15 residues. CDR1 is SGDLS and CDR2 is YYNGEE in the germline V gene. V dropped 3 bases and J dropped 7 bases, with 20 bases sitting between them. CDR3 protein: CASSDPVQVAEEQYF. The CDR3 DNA reads TGTGCCAGCAGCGACCCGGTACAGGTGGCGGAAGAGCAGTACTTC. Filled out from reference TRBV9 and TRBJ2-7, the complete variable domain reads DSGVTQTPKHLITATGQRVTLRCSPRSGDLSVYWYQQSLDQGLQFLIQYYNGEERAKGNILERFSAQQFPDLHSELNLSSLELGDSALYFCASSDPVQVAEEQYFGPGTRLTVT.

V is TRBV27 and J is TRBJ2-7; 8 bases line up with TRBD1. This CDR3 has 13 residues. Germline V CDR1 and CDR2: MNHEY, SMNVEV (reference sequence). The J segment lost 7 bases and the V segment lost 3 bases, leaving 5 bases of the junction unmatched. In DNA form, the CDR3 reads TGTGCCAGCAGTTTGTTCAGGGGGCATGAGCAGTACTTC. It is translated as CASSLFRGHEQYF.

The chain recombines TRBV28 with TRBJ2-1; D is unresolved. Germline CDR1 MDHEN, CDR2 SYDVKM. V dropped 8 bases and J dropped 3 bases, with 20 bases sitting between them. This CDR3 has 16 amino acids. This CDR3 is CASVDSFSVNYNEQFF. The CDR3 nucleotides are TGTGCCAGCGTAGATTCGTTTTCAGTGAACTACAATGAGCAGTTCTTC.

The chain is built from TRBV20-1 and TRBJ2-7, with 7 bases identical to TRBD2. Germline trimming cut 0 bases from V and 7 bases from J; bases unmatched to any gene: 15. The CDR3 length is 16 residues. Per germline, CDR1 DFQATT and CDR2 SNEGSKA (reference sequence). The CDR3 reads CSARDLRAGSGREQYF. The CDR3 bases are TGCAGTGCTAGAGATCTCCGAGCGGGAAGTGGTCGGGAGCAGTACTTC.

This clone showed up just a few times. The rearrangement links TRBV28 to TRBJ2-1; TRBD1 matches at 8 bases. The CDR3 is 16 residues long. V lost 5 bases to trimming and J lost 2 bases; unmatched junction nucleotides: 8. Per germline, CDR1 MDHEN and CDR2 SYDVKM. CDR3 region: CASSPGDRWPYNEQFF. CDR3 in DNA: TGTGCCAGCAGTCCCGGGGACAGGTGGCCCTACAATGAGCAGTTCTTC. Together with reference TRBV28 and TRBJ2-1, the CDR3 gives the full variable domain: DVKVTQSSRYLVKRTGEKVFLECVQDMDHENMFWYRQDPGLGLRLIYFSYDVKMKEKGDIPEGYSVSREKKERFSLILESASTNQTSMYLCASSPGDRWPYNEQFFGPGTRLTVL.

This clone was counted ten times or more. The chain employs TRBV6-1 and TRBJ2-3; TRBD2 matches 7 bases. V shed 8 bases and J 2 bases; nucleotides not matched to a gene: 4. Germline CDR1 reads MNHNS; CDR2 reads SASEGT. The CDR3 runs to 13 residues. CDR3 DNA sequence: TGTGCCAGCCACCTAGCGGCCACAGATACGCAGTATTTT. As protein: CASHLAATDTQYF.

This clone was counted ten times or more. A read error may explain this, as a much larger clone is one base away. The chain has TRBV9 and TRBJ2-7; tentatively, D is TRBD2 (5 bases). The CDR3 extends over 14 amino acids. The V gene's germline CDR1 is SGDLS and CDR2 YYNGEE. V was cut by 4 bases and J by 0 bases, with 11 bases left in between. The CDR3 DNA is TGTGCCAGCAGCCGAGGGCTCGACTCCTACGAGCAGTACTTC. It yields the protein CASSRGLDSYEQYF. Together with reference TRBV9 and TRBJ2-7, the CDR3 gives the full variable domain: DSGVTQTPKHLITATGQRVTLRCSPRSGDLSVYWYQQSLDQGLQFLIQYYNGEERAKGNILERFSAQQFPDLHSELNLSSLELGDSALYFCASSRGLDSYEQYFGPGTRLTVT.

The chain links TRBV5-4 to TRBJ2-1, with a weak D call TRBD2 (7 bases). V was cut by 4 bases and J by 12 bases, with 14 bases left in between. The CDR3 length is 12 residues. Per the germline V gene, CDR1 is SGHNT and CDR2 is YYREEE (reference sequence). The CDR3 DNA is TGTGCCAGCAGCCATACGAGGGGGGGGCAGTTCTTC. Translated, it gives CASSHTRGGQFF. The full variable domain, with the rest looked up from reference TRBV5-4 and TRBJ2-1, is ETGVTQSPTHLIKTRGQQVTLRCSSQSGHNTVSWYQQALGQGPQFIFQYYREEENGRGNFPPRFSGLQFPNYSSELNVNALELDDSALYLCASSHTRGGQFFGPGTRLTVL.

This clone was recorded a few times. V and J are TRBV6-1 and TRBJ2-2; tentative D call: TRBD1 (6 bases). The CDR3 consists of 14 residues. V gave up 5 bases and J gave up 7 bases, with 14 bases separating them. CDR1 is MNHNS and CDR2 is SASEGT in the germline V gene. As DNA, the CDR3 is TGTGCCAGCAGTCCCTCAGGGGACGGCGGGGAGCTGTTTTTT. Encoded protein: CASSPSGDGGELFF.

The CDR3 DNA reads TGTGCCAGCAGCCTGCGAATAGCGGGGGGGCAGGACGAGCAGTACTTC. Amino acids: CASSLRIAGGQDEQYF. The V call is TRBV3-1, the J call TRBJ2-7, with 11 bases matching TRBD2. Germline CDR1 is LGHDT and CDR2 is YNNKEL (reference sequence). V lost 4 bases and J lost 5; bases outside the gene matches: 10. The CDR3 loop spans 16 amino acids.

This clone was detected ten times or more. The V gene is TRBV20-1, the J gene TRBJ2-4; 9 bases map to TRBD1. Germline V gene lookup returns CDR1 DFQATT and CDR2 SNEGSKA (reference sequence). The CDR3 is 14 amino acids. V dropped 6 bases and J dropped 8; count of bases not matched to a gene: 11. CDR3 DNA sequence: TGCAGTGCCAAGCCCCGGGACAGGGAGGACATTCAGTACTTC. This codes for CSAKPRDREDIQYF.